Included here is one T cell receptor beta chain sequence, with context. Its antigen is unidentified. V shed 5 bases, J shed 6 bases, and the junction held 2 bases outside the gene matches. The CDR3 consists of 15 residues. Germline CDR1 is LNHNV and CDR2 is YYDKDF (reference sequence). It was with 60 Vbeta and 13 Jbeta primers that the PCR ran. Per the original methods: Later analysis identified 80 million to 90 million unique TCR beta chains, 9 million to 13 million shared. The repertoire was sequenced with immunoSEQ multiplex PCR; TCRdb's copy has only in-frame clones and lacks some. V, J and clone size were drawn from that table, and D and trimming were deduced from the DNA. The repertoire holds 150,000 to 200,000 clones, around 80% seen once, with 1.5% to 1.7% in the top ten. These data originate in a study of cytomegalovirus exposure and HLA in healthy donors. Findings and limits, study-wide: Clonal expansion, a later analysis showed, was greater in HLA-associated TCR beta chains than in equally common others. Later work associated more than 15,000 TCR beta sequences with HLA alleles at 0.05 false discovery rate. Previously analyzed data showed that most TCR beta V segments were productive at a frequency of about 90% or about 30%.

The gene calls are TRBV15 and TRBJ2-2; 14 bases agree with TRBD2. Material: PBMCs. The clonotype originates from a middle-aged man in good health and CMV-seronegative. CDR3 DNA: TGTGCCACCAGCGGGGGACTAGCGGGAGCCGGGGAGCTGTTTTTT. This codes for CATSGGLAGAGELFF.